The sequence of this TCR beta chain was determined in a study of T-cell memory formation after mild COVID-19. Study observations and caveats: A subset of responding clones appeared in pre-infection memory, suggesting cross-reactive memory joined.

TCRdb fed the 5' RACE reads into MiXCR, producing one record per CDR3 protein. Of about 350,000 distinct CDR3 sequences listed, approximately 13% are singletons. V shed 6 bases, J shed 7 bases, and the junction held 7 bases outside the gene matches. CDR1 is SGHTA and CDR2 is FQGNSA in the germline V gene. The CDR3 runs 14 residues. Notes on this clonotype: The target antigen is unknown.

The V gene is TRBV7-2, the J gene TRBJ2-4, with TRBD1 matching 9 bases. The sequence derives from a young man who had mild COVID-19 (a few samples of this study predate the infection). Cell type and time point are not known. Material for sequencing was PBMCs or a T cell subset sorted from them (not recorded which). The CDR3: CASSRTGTGNIQYF. Written as DNA, the CDR3 is TGTGCCAGCAGTCGTACCGGGACAGGGAACATTCAGTACTTC.